A single sample is the source of the 14 T cell receptor beta chains below, sequenced in a study of human T cells and chemical hapten exposure. TCRdb called the RACE reads again in MiXCR, with one record for every CDR3 protein. Among 360,000 or so distinct CDR3 sequences listed, more than 5% were seen once. As for time point: patch test 2, 6 weeks after DPC sensitization. Treatment meaning: therapeutic diphenylcyclopropenone sensitization with weekly scalp DPC. Sequencing was performed on whole blood, taken in connection with sensitization to the hapten diphenylcyclopropenone (DPC). These receptors all stem from a woman between 18 and 30 years old with alopecia areata. Some clones in this sample may be carry-over from other donors' samples.

This clonotype was recorded many times. The chain is built from TRBV10-3 and TRBJ1-2; D possibly corresponds to TRBD1 (6 bases). Trimming left V 4 bases short and J 6 bases short, with 21 bases between. Germline values: CDR1 ENHRY, CDR2 SYGVKD. The CDR3 is 16 amino acids. In nucleotides, the CDR3 is TGTGCCATCAGTGCCCCCCCGACAGGTGTAACTGATGGCTACACCTTC. This translates into CAISAPPTGVTDGYTF.

This clonotype was counted ten times or more. V gene TRBV5-1 combines with J gene TRBJ2-6; D gene uncertain. Germline loops: CDR1 SGHRS, CDR2 YFSETQ. The CDR3 extends over 14 amino acids. V lost 3 bases and J 2 bases, leaving 6 bases between the germline ends. CDR3 sequence reads: CASSSNPGANVLTF. CDR3 in DNA: TGCGCCAGCAGCTCGAATCCTGGGGCCAACGTCCTGACTTTC.

The chain uses TRBV14 and TRBJ2-7; 7 nucleotides line up with TRBD1. CDR3 length equals 15 residues. CDR1 is SGHDN and CDR2 is FVKESK in the germline V gene. Trimming removed 2 bases from V and 4 bases from J; junction bases left unmatched: 8. The CDR3 is CASSQRGSTGYEQYF. CDR3 nucleotides: TGTGCCAGCAGCCAAAGGGGCTCGACAGGGTACGAGCAGTACTTC. Drawing the rest from reference TRBV14 and TRBJ2-7, the complete variable domain is EAGVTQFPSHSVIEKGQTVTLRCDPISGHDNLYWYRRVMGKEIKFLLHFVKESKQDESGMPNNRFLAERTGGTYSTLKVQPAELEDSGVYFCASSQRGSTGYEQYFGPGTRLTVT.

This clonotype was observed many times. The rearrangement links TRBV13 to TRBJ1-4; possible D gene TRBD1, 5 bases. Germline loops: CDR1 PRHDT, CDR2 FYEKMQ (reference sequence). V was cut by 6 bases and J by 8 bases, with 13 bases left in between. This CDR3 is 13 amino acids long. CDR3: CASRGQGGEKLFF. The CDR3 DNA reads TGTGCCAGCAGGGGCCAGGGAGGCGAAAAACTGTTTTTT.

This clonotype came up a few times. The V call is TRBV11-1, the J call TRBJ2-5, with D possibly being TRBD2 (5 bases). CDR1 and CDR2 (germline): SGHAT, FQDESV (reference sequence). This CDR3 has 18 amino acids. The V end was cut by 4 bases, the J end by 2 bases, with 23 bases between. CDR3: CASSSLLGGRTNQETQYF. CDR3 DNA sequence: TGTGCCAGCAGCTCCCTGCTTGGCGGGCGTACCAATCAAGAGACCCAGTACTTC.

This clonotype was seen a few times. This sequence joins TRBV7-9 and TRBJ2-2; a possible D gene is TRBD2 (6 bases). V was pared by 0 bases and J by 3 bases, with 20 bases between. Germline V gene data show CDR1 as SEHNR and CDR2 as FQNEAQ (reference sequence). This CDR3 is built from 19 residues. The chain's CDR3 is CASSLAPVGLSVYTGELFF. The CDR3 coding sequence is TGTGCCAGCAGCTTAGCGCCTGTTGGACTATCAGTATACACCGGGGAGCTGTTTTTT. The full variable domain, completed using reference TRBV7-9 and TRBJ2-2, is DTGVSQNPRHKITKRGQNVTFRCDPISEHNRLYWYRQTLGQGPEFLTYFQNEAQLEKSRLLSDRFSAERPKGSFSTLEIQRTEQGDSAMYLCASSLAPVGLSVYTGELFFGEGSRLTVL.

The chain couples TRBV12-3 or TRBV12-4 to TRBJ2-2, with 8 bases fitting TRBD2. CDR3 length: 14 residues. V shed 4 bases and J 5 bases; nucleotides not matched to a gene: 3. The CDR3 is CASSSAGGTGELFF. CDR3 nucleotides: TGTGCCAGCAGTTCCGCGGGGGGTACCGGGGAGCTGTTTTTT.

The chain recombines TRBV7-3 with TRBJ2-1; D not certain. Germline lookup yields CDR1 SGHTA and CDR2 FQGTGA. Trimming left V 4 bases short and J 10 bases short, with 11 bases between. The CDR3 is made up of 12 amino acids. The CDR3 protein is CASSSPPEEQFF. The CDR3 bases are TGTGCCAGCAGCTCCCCCCCGGAGGAGCAGTTCTTC.

This clonotype has a count of ten or more. This rearrangement joins TRBV27 to TRBJ1-1; TRBD1 is a possible D gene (5 bases). The CDR3 extends over 15 amino acids. The germline gives CDR1 MNHEY, CDR2 SMNVEV (reference sequence). Between the trimmed V and J ends, which lost 5 bases and 6 bases, there was a span of 19 bases. The CDR3 region has the DNA TGTGCCAGCAGTCCCCGCCGGGGGATGGGTGCTGAAGCTTTCTTT. Protein sequence: CASSPRRGMGAEAFF.

This clonotype was seen ten or more times. The V gene is TRBV7-9, the J gene TRBJ1-2, with D perhaps matching TRBD1 (5 bases). V was pared by 6 bases and J by 1 base, with 12 bases between. The germline V gene encodes CDR1 SEHNR and CDR2 FQNEAQ (reference sequence). The CDR3 is made up of 14 amino acids. The CDR3 loop reads CASSPNGGNYGYTF. For the CDR3, the DNA is TGTGCCAGCAGTCCTAATGGGGGTAACTATGGCTACACCTTC.

The genes are TRBV12-3 or TRBV12-4 and TRBJ1-5, with D perhaps TRBD1 (5 bases). With 4 bases removed from V and 2 bases from J, the gap between germline ends came to 9 bases. The CDR3 consists of 14 residues. The CDR3 bases are TGTGCCAGCAGTTCGGACACCCGCAATCAGCCCCAGCATTTT. Protein sequence: CASSSDTRNQPQHF.

This clonotype was observed many times. The J gene is TRBJ1-4, the V gene TRBV5-1; no clear D. The CDR3 has 14 amino acids. V lost 2 bases, J lost 4 bases, and 9 bases lay in between. Germline CDR1 is SGHRS and CDR2 is YFSETQ. The CDR3 DNA follows: TGCGCCAGCAGCTTACGGCCTGATAATGAAAAACTGTTTTTT. Residues: CASSLRPDNEKLFF.

There are a few counts of this clonotype. The chain is built from TRBV6-6 and TRBJ1-1; D is undetermined. Germline V gene data show CDR1 as MNHNY and CDR2 as SVGAGI (reference sequence). CDR3 size: 16 residues. Trimming left V 0 bases short and J 4 bases short, with 15 bases between. The CDR3 DNA reads TGTGCCAGCAGTTACTCAAAAGTCGGGCGGGGCACTGAAGCTTTCTTT. It yields the protein CASSYSKVGRGTEAFF.

At least ten counts were recorded for this clonotype. The chain carries TRBV29-1 and TRBJ2-5, with 13 nucleotides matching TRBD2. Germline CDR1 SQVTM, CDR2 ANQGSEA. V dropped 1 base and J dropped 5; count of bases not matched to a gene: 4. The CDR3 length is 15 residues. CDR3: CSVEGGTSGVETQYF. In DNA form, the CDR3 reads TGCAGCGTTGAAGGGGGGACTAGCGGGGTGGAGACCCAGTACTTC.